The 20 T cell receptor beta chains in this list originate from one sample, sequenced in a study of T cell responses to AZD1222 COVID-19 vaccine (dated by TCRdb to the early 2020s). Receptors were amplified or captured by the immunoSEQ multiplex PCR assay. Sourced from immuneACCESS, this table was stored by TCRdb with only in-frame sequences that have V and J called. A share of the clones is absent; for the studies checked, an unresolved V gene accounts for under half, and the remainder has no known explanation. This sample lists 150,000 to 200,000 clones; around 95% were detected once. The ten largest clones take up 0.64% of the sample. What the time point label conveys for this sample: baseline before first vaccination. Sequencing was performed on peripheral blood, taken on day 0 of AZD1222 vaccination. The receptor set was obtained from an adult in good health.

The chain recombines TRBV27 with TRBJ2-3, with 7 bases fitting TRBD2. The CDR3 length is 14 residues. The V segment lost 6 bases and the J segment 1 base; nucleotides outside the gene matches: 4. Germline CDR1 is MNHEY and CDR2 is SMNVEV (reference sequence). CDR3 sequence (DNA): TGTGCCAGCAGGACCCTAGCGGGCACAGATACGCAGTATTTT. Translating it yields CASRTLAGTDTQYF.

The chain couples TRBV15 to TRBJ1-1; 8 positions match TRBD1. CDR1 and CDR2 from the germline V gene are LNHNV and YYDKDF (reference sequence). V shed 1 base, J shed 3 bases, and the junction held 1 base outside the gene matches. The CDR3 length is 14 residues. CDR3 loop: CATSRVTGDTEAFF. In nucleotides, the CDR3 is TGTGCCACCAGCAGAGTGACAGGGGACACTGAAGCTTTCTTT.

This chain joins TRBV5-1 and TRBJ1-2, with 9 bases that match TRBD1. The CDR3 length is 15 residues. Germline CDR1 and CDR2: SGHRS and YFSETQ. With V trimmed by 5 bases and J by 0 bases, 5 bases remained unmatched. The CDR3 DNA follows: TGCGCCAGCAGGGCCGGGACAGGGACTAACTATGGCTACACCTTC. Its protein is CASRAGTGTNYGYTF.

This clone was recorded only once. The J gene is TRBJ2-1, the V gene TRBV5-1; 7 bases align to TRBD2. The germline gives CDR1 SGHRS, CDR2 YFSETQ. The ends lost 3 bases at V and 7 bases at J; junction bases unmatched: 13. CDR3 length: 16 amino acids. CDR3 region: CASSSWAGRTRNEQFF. The CDR3 DNA is TGCGCCAGCAGCTCCTGGGCAGGGAGGACTAGAAATGAGCAGTTCTTC.

This sequence joins TRBV29-1 and TRBJ1-2, with 9 bases identical to TRBD1. CDR1 and CDR2 (germline): SQVTM, ANQGSEA. The CDR3 runs to 14 residues. V shed 1 base and J 3 bases; nucleotides not matched to a gene: 3. The CDR3 reads CSVEADRGDYGYTF. The CDR3, as DNA: TGCAGCGTTGAAGCCGACAGGGGGGACTATGGCTACACCTTC.

The chain employs TRBV6-1 and TRBJ1-5; D unclear. This CDR3 has 17 amino acids. Trimming stripped 1 base from V and 4 bases from J, with 17 bases between. The germline CDR1 and CDR2 sequences are MNHNS and SASEGT. The CDR3 here is CASSEEAWQKLNQPQHF. The CDR3 nucleotides read TGTGCCAGCAGTGAAGAGGCGTGGCAGAAGCTAAATCAGCCCCAGCATTTT.

This clone was seen once. The chain recombines TRBV19 with TRBJ1-1; D not certain. Germline CDR1 is LNHDA and CDR2 is SQIVND (reference sequence). This CDR3 spans 14 amino acids. The V gene lost 5 bases and the J gene lost 4 bases, with 14 bases spanning the gap. CDR3 in DNA: TGTGCCAGTAGTCCCCTTCTGCCCCGCACTGAAGCTTTCTTT. It translates to CASSPLLPRTEAFF.

The rearrangement links TRBV30 to TRBJ2-1; D is unclear. The CDR3 runs 11 residues. Deletions cut 1 base from V and 12 bases from J, with 10 bases between. The V gene's germline CDR1 is GTSNPN and CDR2 SVGIG (reference sequence). CDR3 residues: CAWSGPMTQFF. The CDR3 DNA reads TGTGCCTGGAGTGGGCCAATGACGCAGTTCTTC.

V gene TRBV5-1 combines with J gene TRBJ2-7, with a tentative D call TRBD2 (6 bases). The V gene lost 3 bases and the J gene lost 6 bases, with 16 bases spanning the gap. CDR1 and CDR2 from the germline V gene are SGHRS and YFSETQ. CDR3 length: 14 amino acids. CDR3 nucleotides: TGCGCCAGCAGCTGGGACGGACTACGGTCCGAGCAGTACTTC. Residues: CASSWDGLRSEQYF.

This chain joins TRBV12-5 and TRBJ1-1, with D unresolved. The V end was cut by 1 base, the J end by 7 bases, with 10 bases between. The CDR3 has 13 residues. Germline loops: CDR1 LGHNT, CDR2 FRNRAP. CDR3: CASGLGSVIEAFF. The CDR3 region has the DNA TGTGCTAGTGGTTTGGGTTCCGTGATTGAAGCTTTCTTT.

The chain uses TRBV19 and TRBJ1-2; D gene uncertain. V lost 2 bases and J 2 bases, leaving 9 bases between the germline ends. Germline V lookup: CDR1 LNHDA, CDR2 SQIVND (reference sequence). CDR3 size: 14 residues. In DNA, the CDR3 is TGTGCCAGTAGTATAATCCTACTCAACTATGGCTACACCTTC. This codes for CASSIILLNYGYTF.

This clone was seen just once. The rearrangement uses TRBV27 and TRBJ1-2; possible D gene TRBD1, 6 bases. This CDR3 is 15 amino acids long. The V gene lost 5 bases and the J gene lost 0 bases, with 13 bases spanning the gap. CDR1 and CDR2 from the germline V gene are MNHEY and SMNVEV (reference sequence). CDR3 sequence reads: CASSPWTATNYGYTF. The CDR3 region has the DNA TGTGCCAGCAGTCCCTGGACAGCGACTAACTATGGCTACACCTTC.

V gene TRBV28 combines with J gene TRBJ1-5; D not certain. The ends were cut back, 1 base at V and 6 bases at J, with 4 bases in the middle. CDR3 length equals 12 residues. Germline CDR1 is MDHEN and CDR2 is SYDVKM. CDR3 protein: CASSLSRQPQHF. DNA for the CDR3: TGTGCCAGCAGTTTATCCCGTCAGCCCCAGCATTTT.

The chain joins TRBV19 to TRBJ1-2; TRBD1 aligns across 8 bases. With 6 bases clipped from V and 4 bases from J, the junction kept 10 bases outside the gene matches. The CDR3 runs to 15 residues. Germline CDR1 reads LNHDA; CDR2 reads SQIVND (reference sequence). The CDR3 bases are TGTGCCAGTAGCGACGGGACAGGAGTCTTCTATGGCTACACCTTC. Residues: CASSDGTGVFYGYTF.

The rearrangement uses TRBV30 and TRBJ1-6; D unclear. V lost 0 bases to trimming and J lost 10 bases, with 13 bases between them. This CDR3 region has 14 residues. Germline CDR1 is GTSNPN and CDR2 is SVGIG (reference sequence). The CDR3: CAWSVGQFGSPLHF. The CDR3 DNA sequence: TGTGCCTGGAGTGTAGGCCAGTTCGGATCACCCCTCCACTTT.

This clone was seen just once. The V and J genes are TRBV9 and TRBJ2-1; 7 bases align to TRBD2. The V and J ends lost 0 bases and 6 bases, in that order; junction bases with no gene match: 6. Germline V gives CDR1 SGDLS, CDR2 YYNGEE. There are 15 residues in the CDR3. CDR3 sequence (DNA): TGTGCCAGCAGCGTAGTAGCGGGTGAGGGCAATGAGCAGTTCTTC. Its translation: CASSVVAGEGNEQFF.

V is TRBV19 and J is TRBJ1-5; no clear D. Germline V lookup: CDR1 LNHDA, CDR2 SQIVND (reference sequence). The germline V and J ends were trimmed by 7 bases and 4 bases, with 8 bases remaining between them. CDR3 length: 12 residues. The CDR3 sequence: CASTAGNQPQHF. CDR3 DNA: TGTGCCAGTACGGCGGGGAATCAGCCCCAGCATTTT. The full variable domain, with the rest looked up from reference TRBV19 and TRBJ1-5, is DGGITQSPKYLFRKEGQNVTLSCEQNLNHDAMYWYRQDPGQGLRLIYYSQIVNDFQKGDIAEGYSVSREKKESFPLTVTSAQKNPTAFYLCASTAGNQPQHFGDGTRLSIL.

The V call is TRBV15, the J call TRBJ2-2; no reliable D call. CDR1 and CDR2 (germline): LNHNV, YYDKDF (reference sequence). The V end lost 0 bases, the J end lost 4 bases, and 9 bases lay between the germline ends. The CDR3 has 15 amino acids. CDR3 in amino acids: CATSRERVRTGELFF. CDR3 nucleotide sequence: TGTGCCACCAGCAGAGAGCGAGTACGCACCGGGGAGCTGTTTTTT.

The chain recombines TRBV19 with TRBJ1-5; no definite D call. The V end was cut by 9 bases, the J end by 4 bases, with 10 bases between. CDR3 length: 12 amino acids. Looked up from germline, CDR1 is LNHDA and CDR2 is SQIVND (reference sequence). The CDR3 here is CASRSLNQPQHF. Written as DNA, the CDR3 is TGTGCCAGCCGGTCTTTAAATCAGCCCCAGCATTTT.

This chain joins TRBV27 and TRBJ2-1, with a tentative D call TRBD2 (6 bases). The CDR3 runs 15 residues. Trimming removed 7 bases at V and 0 bases at J, with 13 bases between. Germline V gene sequence: CDR1 MNHEY, CDR2 SMNVEV (reference sequence). The CDR3: CASIPGGNSYNEQFF. In DNA, the CDR3 is TGTGCCAGCATCCCCGGGGGAAACTCCTACAATGAGCAGTTCTTC.